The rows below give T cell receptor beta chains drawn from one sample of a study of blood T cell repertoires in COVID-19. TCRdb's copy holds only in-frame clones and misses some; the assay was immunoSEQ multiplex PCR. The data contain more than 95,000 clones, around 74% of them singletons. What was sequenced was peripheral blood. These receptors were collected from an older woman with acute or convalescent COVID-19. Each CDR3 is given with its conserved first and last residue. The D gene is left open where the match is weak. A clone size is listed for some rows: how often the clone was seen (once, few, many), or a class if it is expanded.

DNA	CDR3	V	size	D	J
TGTGCCAGCAGTTCCGAGGGAACTGGAAACACCATATATTTT	CASSSEGTGNTIYF	TRBV6-5	-	-	TRBJ1-3
TGTGCCAGCAGCTTCCGACAGGGATCCGATGGCTACACCTTC	CASSFRQGSDGYTF	TRBV7-2	-	TRBD1	TRBJ1-2
TGTGCCAGCAGCCCCGCCACTCGAGATACGCAGTATTTT	CASSPATRDTQYF	TRBV5-4	once	-	TRBJ2-3
TGTGCCAGCAGCCCCCCGAGCACAGATACGCAGTATTTT	CASSPPSTDTQYF	TRBV9	once	-	TRBJ2-3
TGTGCCAGCAGCGGACAGGGGGAAGCCGAGCAGTACTTC	CASSGQGEAEQYF	TRBV12-3/TRBV12-4	many	TRBD1	TRBJ2-7
TGTGCCAGCAGTTACCGGGAAGGCACCTACGAGCAGTACTTC	CASSYREGTYEQYF	TRBV6-5	once	-	TRBJ2-7
TGTGCCAGCAGTTCACAGGGTAAGAACGCCGGGGAGCTGTTTTTT	CASSSQGKNAGELFF	TRBV6-5	-	-	TRBJ2-2
TGTGCCAGCAGCCAATGGACAGGAAACACCATATATTTT	CASSQWTGNTIYF	TRBV7-6	-	-	TRBJ1-3
TGCGCCAGCAGCCAAGTACAGGGCGAGTGGGAAGCTTTCTTT	CASSQVQGEWEAFF	TRBV4-1	many	-	TRBJ1-1
TGCAGTGCAGCCGACTTCGATACGCAGTATTTT	CSAADFDTQYF	TRBV20-1	-	-	TRBJ2-3
TGTGCCAGCAGGGAACAGGGGGCTCCCAACTATGGCTACACCTTC	CASREQGAPNYGYTF	TRBV2	few	TRBD1	TRBJ1-2
TGTGCCAGCAGCTCCGAGCTATATTCACCCCTCCACTTT	CASSSELYSPLHF	TRBV11-2	-	-	TRBJ1-6
TGTGCCAGCTCACCTTCAAACGCAGCAACTAATGAAAAACTGTTTTTT	CASSPSNAATNEKLFF	TRBV18	-	-	TRBJ1-4
TGTGCCAGCTCACCACGACAGGGGGTTTTTGAGCAGTTCTTC	CASSPRQGVFEQFF	TRBV18	-	TRBD1	TRBJ2-1
TGTGCCAGTAGTATCCACGCGCGGACTAATGAAAAACTGTTTTTT	CASSIHARTNEKLFF	TRBV19	-	-	TRBJ1-4
TGTGCCAGCAGCTTAGATCGCCGGAGCTCCTACAATGAGCAGTTCTTC	CASSLDRRSSYNEQFF	TRBV11-2	-	-	TRBJ2-1
TGTGCCAGTAGTGCCCCAGGACAGGGTAACTATGGCTACACCTTC	CASSAPGQGNYGYTF	TRBV19	-	TRBD1	TRBJ1-2
TGTGCCACCAGCAGTCTTAAACAGGCTAGCACAGATACGCAGTATTTT	CATSSLKQASTDTQYF	TRBV15	-	-	TRBJ2-3
TGCGCCAGCAGTCAAAAAATCCAGGGGCCCCGAGGAGACTATGGCTACACCTTC	CASSQKIQGPRGDYGYTF	TRBV23-1	-	-	TRBJ1-2
TGTGCCAGCAGCTTAGCGCAAACAGGGGTGAACACTGAAGCTTTCTTT	CASSLAQTGVNTEAFF	TRBV7-2	-	TRBD1	TRBJ1-1
TGTGCCAGCAGGGCGGAGAACAGGGGGAATCAGCCCCAGCATTTT	CASRAENRGNQPQHF	TRBV6-5	few	TRBD1	TRBJ1-5
TGCGCCAGCAGCTCTCAGGGGGCTGGCTATGGCTACACCTTC	CASSSQGAGYGYTF	TRBV5-1	-	TRBD1	TRBJ1-2
TGCGCCAGCAGCTTTCTCGCAGGGGCATCTAACAATGAGCAGTTCTTC	CASSFLAGASNNEQFF	TRBV5-1	-	-	TRBJ2-1
TGTGCCACCAGTAGGACAGGGGTAGATCAGCCCCAGCATTTT	CATSRTGVDQPQHF	TRBV15	-	TRBD1	TRBJ1-5
TGCGCCAGCAGCTTACAGTTAGCGGGGGGACAAGAGACCCAGTACTTC	CASSLQLAGGQETQYF	TRBV5-1	-	TRBD2	TRBJ2-5